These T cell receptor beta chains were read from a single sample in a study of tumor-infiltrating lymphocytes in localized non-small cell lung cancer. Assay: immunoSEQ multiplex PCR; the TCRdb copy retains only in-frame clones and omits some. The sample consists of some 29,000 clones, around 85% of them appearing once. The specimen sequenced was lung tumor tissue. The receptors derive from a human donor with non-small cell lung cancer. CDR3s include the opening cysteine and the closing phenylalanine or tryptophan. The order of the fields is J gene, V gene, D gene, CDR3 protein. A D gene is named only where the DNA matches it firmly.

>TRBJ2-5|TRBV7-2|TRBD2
CASSSSTSGGGETQYF
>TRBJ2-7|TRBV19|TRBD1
CASSPRDRGSYEQYF
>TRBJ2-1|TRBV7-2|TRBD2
CASSSRTSGDSYNEQFF
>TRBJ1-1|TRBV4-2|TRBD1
CASSQTLTGVNTEAFF
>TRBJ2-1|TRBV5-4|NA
CASSLVVGGRYNEQFF
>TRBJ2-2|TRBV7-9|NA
CASSDTYTGELFF
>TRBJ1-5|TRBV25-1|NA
CASSDHNQPQHF
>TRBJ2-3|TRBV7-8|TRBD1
CASSLADRGPTDTQYF
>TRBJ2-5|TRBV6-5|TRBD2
CASSSLAGGQETQYF
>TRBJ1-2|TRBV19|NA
CASSYGIRYGYTF
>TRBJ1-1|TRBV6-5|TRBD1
CASKNPGGHTEAFF
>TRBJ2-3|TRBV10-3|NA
CAISEFRDTQYF
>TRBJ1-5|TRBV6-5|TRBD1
CASSTGQGFRQPQHF
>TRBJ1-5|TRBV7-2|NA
CASSLKGTQPQHF
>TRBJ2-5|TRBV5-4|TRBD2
CASSSGGAGETQYF
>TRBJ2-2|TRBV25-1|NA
CASSRGLNTGELFF
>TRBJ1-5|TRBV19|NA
CASNQHSNQPQHF
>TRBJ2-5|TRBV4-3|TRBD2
CASSQGGRELQETQYF
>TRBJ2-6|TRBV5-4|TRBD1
CASSGGQVLSGANVLTF
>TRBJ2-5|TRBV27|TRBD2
CASTNSGGYQETQYF
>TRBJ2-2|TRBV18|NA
CASSPPSRTGELFF
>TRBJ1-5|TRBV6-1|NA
CASSERLLQPQHF
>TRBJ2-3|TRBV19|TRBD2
CASSVGTSSQSAQYF
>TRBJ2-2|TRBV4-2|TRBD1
CASSQGQGNTGELFF
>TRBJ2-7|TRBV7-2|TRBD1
CASSLAGTGQLIEQYF
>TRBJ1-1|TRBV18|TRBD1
CASSPRDRGPTEAFF
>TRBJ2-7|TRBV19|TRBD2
CASSIGSSGAYEQYF
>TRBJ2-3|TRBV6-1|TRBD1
CASSEQGAIHTDTQYF
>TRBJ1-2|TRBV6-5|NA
CASISQGGGYTF
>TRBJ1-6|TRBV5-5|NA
CASSFRGPQGGSPLHF
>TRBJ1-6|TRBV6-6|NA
CATRPWVHSPLHF
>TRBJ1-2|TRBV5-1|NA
CASSLARVGDGYTF
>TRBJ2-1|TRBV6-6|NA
CASKRDSYNEQFF
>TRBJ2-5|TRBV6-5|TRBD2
CASSYSTSEYQETQYF
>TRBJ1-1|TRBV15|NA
CATSIGPVSMNTEAFF
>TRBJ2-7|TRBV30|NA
CAWSSGHEQYF
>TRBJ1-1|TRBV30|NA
CAWSLGQLNTEAFF
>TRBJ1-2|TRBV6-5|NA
CASRTGFPNYGYTF
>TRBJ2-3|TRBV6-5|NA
CASSLFRGSTDTQYF
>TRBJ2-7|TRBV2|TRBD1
CASRLRDSSYEQYF
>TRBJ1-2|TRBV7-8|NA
CASSPIHTRPNYGYTF
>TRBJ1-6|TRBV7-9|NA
CASSSARTENSPLHF
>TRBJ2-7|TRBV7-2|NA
CASSLVGGVDSYEQYF
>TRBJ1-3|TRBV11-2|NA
CASSLEAGSGNTIYF
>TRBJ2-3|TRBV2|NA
CASSGEGAADTDTQYF
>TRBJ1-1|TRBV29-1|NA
CSVVRGVRNTEAFF
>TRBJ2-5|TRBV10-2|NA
CASIERATGQETQYF
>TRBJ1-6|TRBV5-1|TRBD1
CASSPERTGGINSPLHF
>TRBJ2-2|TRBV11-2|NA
CASSLDTSLRELFF
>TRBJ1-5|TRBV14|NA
CASSQDLWGPQHF
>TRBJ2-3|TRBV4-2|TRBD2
CASSQEASGGTDTQYF
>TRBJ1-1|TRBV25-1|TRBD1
CASSDPRQGAGFYTEAFF
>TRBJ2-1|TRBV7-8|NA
CASSLGSIAGSYNEQFF
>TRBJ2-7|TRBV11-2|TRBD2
CASSSRTSGGGSSYEQYF
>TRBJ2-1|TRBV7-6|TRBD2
CASSLVASGASSVRYNEQFF